Presented here are 27 T cell receptor beta chains from one specimen sequenced in a study of shared clonotypes between healthy human individuals. Measured with immunoSEQ multiplex PCR; TCRdb has only the in-frame clones, and not every one. This sample has 2 million to 3 million clones, with 93% found just once. Sample: naive CD4+ T cells from PBMCs. Documented subset: CD45RA+ positively selected. The receptors come from a man between 18 and 35 years old in good health. Some clones in this sample may be carry-over from other donors' samples.

This clone has more than one count but fewer than ten. The rearrangement uses TRBV29-1 and TRBJ1-4; 8 positions match TRBD1. Germline lookup yields CDR1 SQVTM and CDR2 ANQGSEA. V trimming: 2 bases; J trimming: 5 bases; junction bases outside the gene matches: 7. CDR3 size: 15 residues. The CDR3 nucleotides read TGCAGCGTTGAAAGGGCGGCAGGGGGCAATGAAAAACTGTTTTTT. It translates to CSVERAAGGNEKLFF.

The chain joins TRBV5-1 to TRBJ2-7, with D perhaps being TRBD1 or TRBD2 (5 bases each). The germline gives CDR1 SGHRS, CDR2 YFSETQ. V was trimmed by 0 bases and J by 4 bases, leaving 17 bases between them. The length of the CDR3 is 16 residues. The CDR3, as DNA: TGCGCCAGCAGCTTGGACGGGCCCCGGGGCATTTACGAGCAGTACTTC. Translation: CASSLDGPRGIYEQYF.

This chain links TRBV9 with TRBJ2-3; D perhaps matches TRBD1 (6 bases). There are 16 residues in the CDR3. Germline lookup yields CDR1 SGDLS and CDR2 YYNGEE. Between the trimmed V and J ends, which lost 0 bases and 3 bases, there was a span of 14 bases. CDR3 loop: CASSVDGTQGTDTQYF. Here the CDR3 DNA reads TGTGCCAGCAGCGTAGACGGGACACAAGGAACAGATACGCAGTATTTT.

The DNA of the CDR3 is TGTGCCAGCAGCCGCCAGGGAGTGGGTAGCAATCAGCCCCAGCATTTT. Encoded protein: CASSRQGVGSNQPQHF. The V call is TRBV28, the J call TRBJ1-5, with D tentatively TRBD1 (5 bases). V was shortened by 6 bases and J by 0 bases, with 15 bases between the two germline ends. This CDR3 has 16 residues. The germline gives CDR1 MDHEN, CDR2 SYDVKM.

The rearrangement joins TRBV25-1 to TRBJ1-4; TRBD1 agrees at 7 bases. The ends lost 5 bases at V and 8 bases at J; junction bases unmatched: 14. The CDR3 loop spans 16 amino acids. The germline V gene encodes CDR1 MGHDK and CDR2 SYGVNS. This CDR3 is CASSPLRGRGDEKLFF. CDR3 coding DNA: TGTGCCAGCAGTCCCCTCAGAGGCAGGGGGGACGAAAAACTGTTTTTT.

The chain is built from TRBV5-6 and TRBJ2-3, with D tentatively TRBD1 (5 bases). With 1 base removed from V and 3 bases from J, the gap between germline ends came to 15 bases. There are 16 residues in the CDR3. Looked up from germline, CDR1 is SGHDT and CDR2 is YYEEEE. CDR3 nucleotides: TGTGCCAGCAGCTTGAGAAGGGGCGCGGTAACAGATACGCAGTATTTT. Encoded protein: CASSLRRGAVTDTQYF.

The chain couples TRBV11-1 to TRBJ2-5, with D unclear. CDR1 SGHAT and CDR2 FQDESV come from the germline V gene (reference sequence). Trimming took off 5 bases at V and 1 base at J, with 14 bases between the two ends. This CDR3 is 15 amino acids long. CDR3 in amino acids: CASSLWEASQETQYF. The CDR3 DNA follows: TGTGCCAGCAGCCTCTGGGAAGCGAGCCAAGAGACCCAGTACTTC.

V is TRBV5-1 and J is TRBJ1-5; D is perhaps TRBD1 (5 bases). Germline assignment: CDR1 SGHRS and CDR2 YFSETQ. Trimming cost V 1 base and J 1 base, with 9 bases left between them. CDR3 length equals 15 residues. The CDR3 sequence: CASSLSSGSNQPQHF. The CDR3 DNA follows: TGCGCCAGCAGCTTGAGTTCAGGGAGCAATCAGCCCCAGCATTTT.

This clone is a singleton in its sample. V usage is TRBV6-6 and J usage is TRBJ2-2; 7 bases match TRBD2. V was clipped by 0 bases and J by 6 bases; unmatched bases: 7. CDR1 and CDR2 from the germline V gene are MNHNY and SVGAGI (reference sequence). The CDR3 consists of 16 residues. CDR3 loop: CASSYSWRELAGELFF. The CDR3, as DNA: TGTGCCAGCAGTTACTCCTGGCGGGAGTTAGCCGGGGAGCTGTTTTTT.

The genes are TRBV5-1 and TRBJ2-7; 9 bases map to TRBD2. The germline CDR1 and CDR2 sequences are SGHRS and YFSETQ. J gave up 4 bases and V 4 bases, and 6 bases lay outside the gene matches. The CDR3 runs 14 residues. The CDR3, as DNA: TGCGCCAGCAGCGTGACTAGCGGAGTTTACGAGCAGTACTTC. Amino acid sequence: CASSVTSGVYEQYF.

V is TRBV7-2 and J is TRBJ2-5; no clear D. Trimming stripped 3 bases from V and 2 bases from J, with 13 bases between. The germline CDR1 and CDR2 sequences are SGHTA and FQGNSA. This CDR3 spans 15 amino acids. The CDR3 coding sequence is TGTGCCAGCAGCTTTCAATCGTCGGTACAAGAGACCCAGTACTTC. Amino acids: CASSFQSSVQETQYF.

The V and J genes are TRBV18 and TRBJ2-3; possibly TRBD2 for D (6 bases). Looked up from germline, CDR1 is KGHSH and CDR2 is LQKENI. Trimming shortened V by 4 bases and J by 5 bases, and 13 bases separated the two germline ends. The CDR3 consists of 14 residues. CDR3 bases: TGTGCCAGCTCACAAACGACTAGGCAAGATACGCAGTATTTT. Residues: CASSQTTRQDTQYF.

This chain joins TRBV4-1 and TRBJ1-2; weak D call: TRBD1 (5 bases). V dropped 0 bases and J dropped 3 bases, with 11 bases sitting between them. Germline CDR1 and CDR2: MGHRA and YSYEKL. The CDR3 covers 15 residues. This CDR3 is CASSQDIDSYYGYTF. The CDR3 nucleotides are TGCGCCAGCAGCCAAGATATTGACAGCTACTATGGCTACACCTTC.

CDR3 sequence: CASSPPGIVLGTGELFF. The CDR3 DNA sequence: TGTGCCAGCTCACCACCGGGGATAGTCTTGGGGACCGGGGAGCTGTTTTTT. The chain carries TRBV18 and TRBJ2-2, with D unresolved. V was pared by 0 bases and J by 5 bases, with 16 bases between. The CDR3 is 17 residues long. The germline CDR1 and CDR2 sequences are KGHSH and LQKENI.

The chain employs TRBV10-3 and TRBJ1-4; D unclear. This CDR3 is built from 14 residues. V lost 7 bases and J 11 bases, leaving 20 bases between the germline ends. The germline V gene encodes CDR1 ENHRY and CDR2 SYGVKD. The CDR3 is CAIKPTEGTGKLFF. In DNA form, the CDR3 reads TGTGCCATCAAGCCGACCGAGGGTACGGGGAAACTGTTTTTT.

The rearrangement links TRBV4-3 to TRBJ2-7, with D perhaps being TRBD1 or TRBD2 (7 bases each). CDR1 LGHNA and CDR2 YSLEER come from the germline V gene. The CDR3 runs to 16 residues. Trimming left V 3 bases short and J 3 bases short, with 18 bases between. In nucleotides, the CDR3 is TGCGCCAGCAGCCAGAGGGAGGGACAGATCGTCTACGAGCAGTACTTC. Its protein product is CASSQREGQIVYEQYF.

To note about this clone: This specimen includes other DNA sequences encoding the same CDR3. The J gene is TRBJ1-1, the V gene TRBV5-1; D remains unclear. The V end was cut by 0 bases, the J end by 3 bases, with 6 bases between. CDR3 length equals 13 residues. Germline V lookup: CDR1 SGHRS, CDR2 YFSETQ. The CDR3 here is CASSLGEDTEAFF. For the CDR3, the DNA is TGCGCCAGCAGCTTGGGTGAGGACACTGAAGCTTTCTTT.

The genes are TRBV5-5 and TRBJ2-7; 9 positions agree with TRBD1. This CDR3 spans 17 amino acids. The ends lost 1 base at V and 2 bases at J; junction bases unmatched: 10. The germline V gene has CDR1 SGHKS and CDR2 YYEKEE (reference sequence). The CDR3 nucleotides are TGTGCCAGCAGCTTGACGATTGGGGACAGGGACCCCTACGAGCAGTACTTC. Translation gives CASSLTIGDRDPYEQYF.

The V gene is TRBV7-8, the J gene TRBJ1-5, with D unresolved. The V gene lost 6 bases and the J gene lost 0 bases, with 6 bases spanning the gap. Germline V gene sequence: CDR1 SGHVS, CDR2 FQNEAQ. The CDR3 sequence is 13 residues long. CDR3 protein: CASSQTSNQPQHF. The CDR3 nucleotides read TGTGCCAGCAGTCAGACTAGCAATCAGCCCCAGCATTTT. Full variable domain (rest looked up from reference TRBV7-8 and TRBJ1-5): GAGVSQSPRYKVAKRGQDVALRCDPISGHVSLFWYQQALGQGPEFLTYFQNEAQLDKSGLPSDRFFAERPEGSVSTLKIQRTQQEDSAVYLCASSQTSNQPQHFGDGTRLSIL.

This chain connects TRBV29-1 to TRBJ1-3; unclear D gene. The V end was cut by 4 bases, the J end by 1 base, with 17 bases between. This CDR3 spans 16 amino acids. Germline lookup yields CDR1 SQVTM and CDR2 ANQGSEA. The chain's CDR3 is CSVVSTAAQSGNTIYF. For the CDR3, the DNA is TGCAGCGTTGTTTCCACGGCCGCTCAATCTGGAAACACCATATATTTT.

For the CDR3, the DNA is TGTGCCAGCAGCTTAAGTCCCACCGGGAGCGGGAGTAATGAGCAGTTCTTC. This sequence encodes CASSLSPTGSGSNEQFF. V usage is TRBV7-3 and J usage is TRBJ2-1; 8 bases are shared with TRBD2. This CDR3 contains 17 residues. Unmatched junction bases numbered 12, after V lost 1 base and J lost 7 bases. From germline, CDR1 is SGHTA and CDR2 FQGTGA. The variable domain in full, completed from reference TRBV7-3 and TRBJ2-1, reads GAGVSQTPSNKVTEKGKYVELRCDPISGHTALYWYRQSLGQGPEFLIYFQGTGAADDSGLPNDRFFAVRPEGSVSTLKIQRTERGDSAVYLCASSLSPTGSGSNEQFFGPGTRLTVL.

The chain is built from TRBV21-1 and TRBJ2-2; TRBD2 was called by the table and not checked on the DNA. TRBV21-1 is classified as a pseudogene. This CDR3 contains 18 residues. CDR3 residues: CASSKVRLAGVHTGELFF. CDR3 DNA: TGTGCCAGCAGCAAAGTGAGGCTAGCGGGAGTCCACACCGGGGAGCTGTTTTTT.

The rearrangement uses TRBV11-2 and TRBJ2-2, with TRBD2 identical over 8 bases. Trimming took 4 bases from V and 4 from J; bases not matched to a gene: 17. Germline CDR1 SGHAT, CDR2 FQNNGV. CDR3 size: 19 residues. The CDR3 DNA reads as TGTGCCAGCAGCTCGAATCTAGCGGGTGCTGGGTCGGGCACCGGGGAGCTGTTTTTT. Residues: CASSSNLAGAGSGTGELFF.

In its sample, this clone was seen once. V usage is TRBV7-2 and J usage is TRBJ2-5; 11 bases line up with TRBD2. J gave up 5 bases and V 2 bases, and 7 bases lay outside the gene matches. CDR1 and CDR2 (germline): SGHTA, FQGNSA. This CDR3 is 16 amino acids long. The CDR3 region has the DNA TGTGCCAGCAGCTTAAGGGGACTAGCGGATGGGGAGACCCAGTACTTC. Protein sequence: CASSLRGLADGETQYF.

A few counts support this clone. The chain uses TRBV5-5 and TRBJ1-4; D perhaps matches TRBD1 (6 bases). The germline CDR1 and CDR2 sequences are SGHKS and YYEKEE (reference sequence). The V end lost 5 bases, the J end lost 8 bases, and 19 bases lay between the germline ends. The CDR3 spans 15 residues. The CDR3 bases are TGTGCCAGCAGGGGTGGGACACCCAGCCGGGAAAAACTGTTTTTT. Residues: CASRGGTPSREKLFF.

The genes are TRBV28 and TRBJ2-5; D call uncertain. CDR3 length equals 17 residues. Deletions cut 6 bases from V and 1 base from J, with 21 bases between. Germline V gene data show CDR1 as MDHEN and CDR2 as SYDVKM. The CDR3 spells CASSLGWQRSVQETQYF. CDR3 DNA: TGTGCCAGCAGCCTCGGGTGGCAACGAAGCGTCCAAGAGACCCAGTACTTC.

This clone has only one observation. The chain combines TRBV9 with TRBJ1-1, with a possible D match to TRBD1 (6 bases). Germline-derived CDR1 and CDR2 are SGDLS and YYNGEE. V shed 0 bases and J shed 4 bases, with 10 bases lying between them. CDR3 length: 14 residues. CDR3 sequence: CASSVGPGATEAFF. DNA of the CDR3: TGTGCCAGCAGCGTAGGTCCGGGGGCCACTGAAGCTTTCTTT.